This T cell receptor beta chain was identified during a study of shared clonotypes between healthy human individuals. Study-wide findings and caveats: Four donors shared roughly 5% of their naive CD4 clonotypes. The expectation was that sequencing depth would affect clonotype sharing among donors. Owing to a small donor count, the genetic and exposure-history diversity represented was limited.

Here immunoSEQ multiplex PCR was the method, and the copy in TCRdb shows in-frame clones only, minus some. The table lists about 2.4 million clones, approximately 94% of them singletons. Germline CDR1 and CDR2: SGHRS and YFSETQ. V lost 4 bases and J lost 0; bases outside the gene matches: 3. The CDR3 loop spans 17 amino acids. Concerning this clone itself: Its antigen is still unknown.

Sequencing used naive CD4+ T cells sorted from blood. Subset described: CD45RA+ positively selected. This TCR was sampled from a man aged 18-30 years in good health. The chain combines TRBV5-1 with TRBJ2-1; 14 bases line up with TRBD2. CDR3 sequence (DNA): TGCGCCAGCAGCCGGACTAGCGGGAGGTACTCCTACAATGAGCAGTTCTTC. Protein: CASSRTSGRYSYNEQFF.